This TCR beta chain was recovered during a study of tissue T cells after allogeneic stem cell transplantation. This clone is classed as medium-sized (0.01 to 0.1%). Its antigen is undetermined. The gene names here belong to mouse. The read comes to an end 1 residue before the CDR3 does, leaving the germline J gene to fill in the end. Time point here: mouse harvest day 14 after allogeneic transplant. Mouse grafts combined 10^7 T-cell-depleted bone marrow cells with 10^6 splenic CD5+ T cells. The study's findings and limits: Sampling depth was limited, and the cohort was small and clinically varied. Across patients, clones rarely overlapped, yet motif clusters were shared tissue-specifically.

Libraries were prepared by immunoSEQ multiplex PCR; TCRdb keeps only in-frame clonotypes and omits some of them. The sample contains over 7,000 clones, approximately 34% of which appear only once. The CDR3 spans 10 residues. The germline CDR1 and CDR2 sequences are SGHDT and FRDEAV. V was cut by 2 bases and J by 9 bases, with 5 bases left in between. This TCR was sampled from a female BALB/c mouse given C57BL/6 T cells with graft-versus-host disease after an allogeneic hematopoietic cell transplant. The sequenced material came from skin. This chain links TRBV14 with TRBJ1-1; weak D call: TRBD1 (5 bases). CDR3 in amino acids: CASSLGQVFF. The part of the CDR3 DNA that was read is TGTGCCAGCAGTTTGGGGCAAGTCTTC.